This TCR beta chain was retrieved from a study of cytomegalovirus exposure and HLA in healthy donors. The germline CDR1 and CDR2 sequences are LGHNA and YSLEER. V was pared by 1 base and J by 6 bases, with 7 bases of the junction left unmatched. The CDR3 consists of 16 residues. It was with 60 Vbeta and 13 Jbeta primers that the PCR ran. Using immunoSEQ multiplex PCR, the repertoire was profiled, and TCRdb retains in-frame clones only, with some absent. This sample has some 140,000 clones, with over 70% found just once. All the people who gave samples were healthy bone marrow donors. Sequenced input: PBMCs. This clonotype was obtained from a man aged 35 to 55 in good health and CMV-seronegative. The genes are TRBV4-3 and TRBJ1-1; TRBD1 matches 11 bases. The CDR3: CASSQGTGQGAPEAFF. In nucleotides, the CDR3 is TGCGCCAGCAGCCAAGGAACAGGACAGGGGGCTCCTGAAGCTTTCTTT.